This TCR beta chain appears in the sequencing data of a study of blood T cell repertoires in COVID-19. V lost 0 bases, J lost 7 bases, and 13 bases lay in between. The CDR3 extends over 14 amino acids. Germline V lookup: CDR1 LGHNA, CDR2 YSLEER. Method: immunoSEQ multiplex PCR; TCRdb's copy keeps in-frame clones and lacks some. The sample carries fewer than 40,000 clones, roughly nine tenths recorded once. This TCR came from a human donor with active COVID-19. The donor label of this sample is uncertain. The genes are TRBV4-3 and TRBJ2-7; unclear D gene. The material sequenced was peripheral blood. Here the CDR3 reads CASSQELSLREQYF. The DNA for the CDR3 is TGCGCCAGCAGCCAAGAGTTATCCCTACGGGAGCAGTACTTC.